Following are 21 T cell receptor beta chains from one sample sequenced in a study of cytomegalovirus exposure and HLA in healthy donors. Produced via immunoSEQ multiplex PCR; TCRdb's table is partial and in-frame only. This table holds fewer than 150,000 clones, around 88% found once. The specimen sequenced was PBMCs. These receptors came from a woman under 30 in good health and CMV-seropositive.

The chain has TRBV11-2 and TRBJ2-1, with 7 bases fitting TRBD1. After removal of 3 bases from V and 1 base from J, the junction contained 6 bases not matched to a gene. This CDR3 is built from 16 residues. Germline assignment: CDR1 SGHAT and CDR2 FQNNGV. In DNA, the CDR3 is TGTGCCAGCAGCTTCAAAGGGGGCATTTCCTACAATGAGCAGTTCTTC. Its protein product is CASSFKGGISYNEQFF. Looking up the rest from reference TRBV11-2 and TRBJ2-1 gives the full variable domain: EAGVAQSPRYKIIEKRQSVAFWCNPISGHATLYWYQQILGQGPKLLIQFQNNGVVDDSQLPKDRFSAERLKGVDSTLKIQPAKLEDSAVYLCASSFKGGISYNEQFFGPGTRLTVL.

This clone was counted a single time. The chain recombines TRBV4-3 with TRBJ2-1, with a tentative D call TRBD1 (5 bases). The V gene lost 4 bases and the J gene lost 7 bases, with 17 bases spanning the gap. Looked up from germline, CDR1 is LGHNA and CDR2 is YSLEER. This CDR3 contains 15 residues. CDR3 in DNA: TGCGCCAGCAGCCGGGATTCCAGGGAAACAAATGAGCAGTTCTTC. Translation: CASSRDSRETNEQFF.

The rearrangement joins TRBV9 to TRBJ2-1, with 9 bases matching TRBD2. Germline CDR1 SGDLS, CDR2 YYNGEE. The CDR3 consists of 16 residues. J lost 2 bases, V lost 0 bases, and 3 bases had no gene match. The CDR3 protein is CASSVGGGRAYNEQFF. The CDR3 DNA sequence: TGTGCCAGCAGCGTAGGTGGCGGGAGGGCCTACAATGAGCAGTTCTTC.

V gene TRBV18 combines with J gene TRBJ2-7; the match to TRBD1 covers 9 bases. This CDR3 region has 14 residues. Germline CDR1 is KGHSH and CDR2 is LQKENI. V lost 8 bases and J lost 4; bases outside the gene matches: 9. CDR3 protein: CASGQGQGAYEQYF. The CDR3 DNA follows: TGTGCCAGCGGCCAGGGACAGGGTGCGTACGAGCAGTACTTC.

This clone was found a few times. The chain recombines TRBV6-5 with TRBJ1-5, with D unresolved. CDR1 and CDR2 (germline): MNHEY, SVGAGI. The V end lost 6 bases, the J end lost 4 bases, and 10 bases lay between the germline ends. The length of the CDR3 is 13 residues. This CDR3 reads CASSLLENQPQHF. The CDR3 DNA reads as TGTGCCAGCAGCCTCTTGGAGAATCAGCCCCAGCATTTT.

The chain combines TRBV11-2 with TRBJ1-1, with D unclear. From germline, CDR1 is SGHAT and CDR2 FQNNGV. The CDR3 contains 11 residues. With 3 bases removed from V and 5 bases from J, the gap between germline ends came to 4 bases. The CDR3 here is CASSFVTEAFF. The CDR3 DNA reads as TGTGCCAGCAGCTTCGTGACTGAAGCTTTCTTT. Based on the CDR3 plus reference TRBV11-2 and TRBJ1-1, the full variable domain is EAGVAQSPRYKIIEKRQSVAFWCNPISGHATLYWYQQILGQGPKLLIQFQNNGVVDDSQLPKDRFSAERLKGVDSTLKIQPAKLEDSAVYLCASSFVTEAFFGQGTRLTVV.

V is TRBV28 and J is TRBJ1-1; 8 nucleotides agree with TRBD1. CDR1 MDHEN and CDR2 SYDVKM come from the germline V gene. V trimming: 4 bases; J trimming: 11 bases; junction bases outside the gene matches: 9. The CDR3 totals 13 residues. The CDR3 here is CASSSGQGLIAFF. The CDR3 region has the DNA TGTGCCAGCAGTTCCGGACAGGGTTTAATCGCTTTCTTT.

The chain couples TRBV29-1 to TRBJ2-5; possible D gene TRBD1, 5 bases. This CDR3 comprises 12 residues. The germline CDR1 and CDR2 sequences are SQVTM and ANQGSEA. V lost 5 bases, J lost 4 bases, and 11 bases lay in between. The CDR3 region has the DNA TGCAGCGTTCAGGCAGGGATAGAGACCCAGTACTTC. Amino acids: CSVQAGIETQYF.

This clone was counted between two and nine times. This chain links TRBV2 with TRBJ2-5; 12 bases match TRBD2. Trimming removed 4 bases from V and 5 bases from J; junction bases left unmatched: 17. Germline V CDR1 and CDR2: SNHLY, FYNNEI. The CDR3 totals 19 residues. The CDR3 DNA reads as TGTGCCAGCAGTGGGAGGGAGTGGACTAGCGGGATCGGGTCCGAGACCCAGTACTTC. It codes for CASSGREWTSGIGSETQYF.

V gene TRBV18 combines with J gene TRBJ2-7; TRBD2 aligns across 11 bases. J gave up 0 bases and V 6 bases, and 4 bases lay outside the gene matches. The CDR3 runs to 15 residues. Looked up from germline, CDR1 is KGHSH and CDR2 is LQKENI. CDR3 sequence (DNA): TGTGCCAGCTCCACCGGGACTAGCGGCTCCTACGAGCAGTACTTC. Protein: CASSTGTSGSYEQYF.

The chain employs TRBV7-2 and TRBJ2-7; 8 bases fit TRBD2. Germline loops: CDR1 SGHTA, CDR2 FQGNSA. J was trimmed by 0 bases and V by 1 base; bases with no gene match: 5. This CDR3 has 16 residues. The CDR3 DNA reads TGTGCCAGCAGCTTAGTTATTAGCGGGGACTCCTACGAGCAGTACTTC. Translation gives CASSLVISGDSYEQYF.

The CDR3 nucleotides read TGTGCCAGCAGCTTAGAACAGGCCACAGATACGCAGTATTTT. Protein product: CASSLEQATDTQYF. This chain joins TRBV7-8 and TRBJ2-3, with D perhaps TRBD1 (5 bases). The CDR3 loop spans 14 amino acids. Germline V CDR1 and CDR2: SGHVS, FQNEAQ. With 1 base removed from V and 2 bases from J, the gap between germline ends came to 7 bases.

CDR3 protein: CASRPGQQPQHF. Written as DNA, the CDR3 is TGTGCCAGCAGACCGGGACAGCAGCCCCAGCATTTT. The rearrangement links TRBV5-5 to TRBJ1-5, with 7 bases matching TRBD1. Germline lookup yields CDR1 SGHKS and CDR2 YYEKEE (reference sequence). The CDR3 consists of 12 residues. V was clipped by 5 bases and J by 7 bases; unmatched bases: 3.

This clone was recorded only once. Here the CDR3 DNA reads TGTGCCAGCAGCGTTGGTCCAGCGGGAAGCTCTGGGGCCAACGTCCTGACTTTC. Translating it yields CASSVGPAGSSGANVLTF. The chain links TRBV9 to TRBJ2-6, with TRBD2 identical over 7 bases. Germline CDR1 and CDR2: SGDLS and YYNGEE. The CDR3 loop spans 18 amino acids. V lost 2 bases to trimming and J lost 0 bases; unmatched junction nucleotides: 8.

The gene calls are TRBV7-9 and TRBJ1-4; 10 bases are a match to TRBD1. J was trimmed by 14 bases and V by 5 bases; bases with no gene match: 8. The CDR3 is made up of 13 amino acids. Germline lookup yields CDR1 SEHNR and CDR2 FQNEAQ (reference sequence). The CDR3 DNA is TGTGCCAGCAGCCTTCACCCGGGACAGGGGCTGTTTTTT. It yields the protein CASSLHPGQGLFF. Together with reference TRBV7-9 and TRBJ1-4, the CDR3 gives the full variable domain: DTGVSQNPRHKITKRGQNVTFRCDPISEHNRLYWYRQTLGQGPEFLTYFQNEAQLEKSRLLSDRFSAERPKGSFSTLEIQRTEQGDSAMYLCASSLHPGQGLFFGSGTQLSVL.

The V gene is TRBV10-3, the J gene TRBJ1-2; maybe TRBD1 (6 bases). The CDR3 sequence is 13 residues long. Germline V gene data show CDR1 as ENHRY and CDR2 as SYGVKD. V lost 8 bases to trimming and J lost 4 bases, with 14 bases between them. CDR3 amino acids: CAIGTRAGYGYTF. In nucleotides, the CDR3 is TGTGCCATCGGGACAAGGGCAGGCTATGGCTACACCTTC.

V and J are TRBV19 and TRBJ2-5, with 14 bases identical to TRBD2. This CDR3 region has 16 residues. Unmatched junction bases numbered 7, after V lost 4 bases and J lost 6 bases. Germline V CDR1 and CDR2: LNHDA, SQIVND (reference sequence). The CDR3 region is CASSTTSGGVVKTQYF. CDR3 coding DNA: TGTGCCAGTAGTACGACTAGCGGGGGGGTCGTAAAGACCCAGTACTTC. Full variable domain (missing parts from reference TRBV19 and TRBJ2-5): DGGITQSPKYLFRKEGQNVTLSCEQNLNHDAMYWYRQDPGQGLRLIYYSQIVNDFQKGDIAEGYSVSREKKESFPLTVTSAQKNPTAFYLCASSTTSGGVVKTQYFGPGTRLLVL.

The chain carries TRBV30 and TRBJ1-2, with unresolved D. Trimming took 3 bases from V and 4 from J, leaving 18 bases between them. There are 15 residues in the CDR3. CDR1 is GTSNPN and CDR2 is SVGIG in the germline V gene (reference sequence). CDR3 in amino acids: CAWSDLRKGAYGYTF. In DNA, the CDR3 is TGTGCCTGGAGCGATCTAAGGAAAGGAGCCTATGGCTACACCTTC.

The rearrangement links TRBV5-6 to TRBJ1-5, with D perhaps matching TRBD1 (5 bases). CDR1 SGHDT and CDR2 YYEEEE come from the germline V gene. V gave up 8 bases and J gave up 4 bases, with 16 bases separating them. The CDR3 sequence is 14 residues long. The CDR3, as DNA: TGTGCCAGTACCTCCACAGGTGAAAATCAGCCCCAGCATTTT. This codes for CASTSTGENQPQHF.

The chain has TRBV19 and TRBJ1-1; D is unclear. Trimming pared 6 bases from V and 3 bases from J, leaving 11 bases between. Germline assignment: CDR1 LNHDA and CDR2 SQIVND (reference sequence). The CDR3 length is 13 residues. CDR3 amino acids: CASRKRADTEAFF. CDR3 in DNA: TGTGCCAGTAGAAAACGTGCGGACACTGAAGCTTTCTTT.

The chain combines TRBV6-6 with TRBJ1-5; D uncertain. CDR1 is MNHNY, CDR2 SVGAGI, per germline (reference sequence). This CDR3 spans 15 amino acids. The V gene lost 6 bases and the J gene lost 4 bases, with 16 bases spanning the gap. CDR3 DNA sequence: TGTGCCAGCAGCCGGTTGTCCGATTCTAATCAGCCCCAGCATTTT. Its translation is CASSRLSDSNQPQHF.